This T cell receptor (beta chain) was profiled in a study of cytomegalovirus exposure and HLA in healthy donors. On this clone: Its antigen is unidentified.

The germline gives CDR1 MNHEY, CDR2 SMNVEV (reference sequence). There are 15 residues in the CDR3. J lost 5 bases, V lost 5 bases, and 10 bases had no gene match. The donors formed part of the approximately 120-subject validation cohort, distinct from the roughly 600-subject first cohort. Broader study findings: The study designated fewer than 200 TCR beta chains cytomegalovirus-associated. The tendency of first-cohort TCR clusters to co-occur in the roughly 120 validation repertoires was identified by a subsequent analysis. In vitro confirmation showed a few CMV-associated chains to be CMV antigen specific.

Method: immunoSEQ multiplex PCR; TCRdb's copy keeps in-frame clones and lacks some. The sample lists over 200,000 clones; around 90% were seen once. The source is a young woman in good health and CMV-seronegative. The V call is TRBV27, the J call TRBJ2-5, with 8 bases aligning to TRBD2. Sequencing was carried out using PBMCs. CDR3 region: CASSPTSGLSETQYF. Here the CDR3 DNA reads TGTGCCAGCAGTCCTACTAGCGGTCTGAGTGAGACCCAGTACTTC.